This T cell receptor beta chain was observed in a study of T cells in Graves' hyperthyroidism and ophthalmopathy. Study-wide points: Ophthalmopathy was identified by the model a median 6.5 months ahead of onset. Blood samples included most of the expanded thyroid clonotypes exceeding 0.001.

This clonotype was recorded at least ten times. Its cognate antigen is unknown. Graves' hyperthyroidism qualified as stable when ophthalmopathy did not progress within 18 months. The study enrolled patients aged 18 to 65 with newly diagnosed hyperthyroidism of under 2 months' duration. Amplification of TCR beta CDR3 regions was performed using RNA transcripts as template. With the HTBI primer set, the TCR CDR3 went through a first round of RT-PCR. TCRdb passed the multiplex PCR reads through MiXCR, listing each CDR3 protein once. This table has around 350,000 distinct CDR3 sequences, about 18% appearing once. This clonotype originated in a woman in her late teens or twenties with Graves' hyperthyroidism. The sequencing input was blood.

The CDR3 reads CASTTGTTSEQYF. In DNA, the CDR3 is TGTGCCAGCACCACCGGGACAACCTCCGAGCAGTACTTC. This chain connects TRBV7-8 to TRBJ2-7; perhaps TRBD1 as D (6 bases). This CDR3 region has 13 residues. V lost 7 bases to trimming and J lost 6 bases, with 16 bases between them. Germline CDR1 and CDR2: SGHVS and FQNEAQ.